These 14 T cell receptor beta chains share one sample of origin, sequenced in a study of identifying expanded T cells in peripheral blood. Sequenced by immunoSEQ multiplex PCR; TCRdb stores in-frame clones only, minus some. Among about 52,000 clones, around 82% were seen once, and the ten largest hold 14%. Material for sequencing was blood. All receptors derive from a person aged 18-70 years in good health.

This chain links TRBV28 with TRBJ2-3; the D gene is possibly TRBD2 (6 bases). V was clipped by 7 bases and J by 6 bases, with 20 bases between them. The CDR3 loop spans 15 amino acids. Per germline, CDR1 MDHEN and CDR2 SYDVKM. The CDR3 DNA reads TGTGCCAGCAAGGGGACCGGGACTGGGTTGGATACGCAGTATTTT. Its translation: CASKGTGTGLDTQYF.

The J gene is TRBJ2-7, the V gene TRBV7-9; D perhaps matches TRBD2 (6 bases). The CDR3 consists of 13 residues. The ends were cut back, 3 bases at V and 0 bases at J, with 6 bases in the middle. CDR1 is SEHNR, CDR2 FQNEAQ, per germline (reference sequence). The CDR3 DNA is TGTGCCAGCAGCTTCGGGAGCTCCTACGAGCAGTACTTC. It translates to CASSFGSSYEQYF.

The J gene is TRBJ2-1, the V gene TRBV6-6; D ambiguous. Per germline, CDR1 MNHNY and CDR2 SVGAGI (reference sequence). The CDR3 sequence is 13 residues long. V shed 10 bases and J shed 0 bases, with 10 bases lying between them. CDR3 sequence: CATSRDSYNEQFF. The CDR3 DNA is TGTGCCACCTCAAGGGACTCCTACAATGAGCAGTTCTTC.

Written as DNA, the CDR3 is TGTGCCAGCAGCTTAGAGTACTCCGATACGCAGTATTTT. Amino acid sequence: CASSLEYSDTQYF. The chain has TRBV11-2 and TRBJ2-3; D remains unclear. Germline CDR1 reads SGHAT; CDR2 reads FQNNGV. CDR3 length: 13 residues. V was trimmed by 0 bases and J by 6 bases, leaving 7 bases between them.

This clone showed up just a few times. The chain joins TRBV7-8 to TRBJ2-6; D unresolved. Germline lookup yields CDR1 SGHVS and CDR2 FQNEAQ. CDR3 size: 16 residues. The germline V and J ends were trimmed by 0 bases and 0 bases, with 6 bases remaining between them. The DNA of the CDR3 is TGTGCCAGCAGCTTAGCTGTGGGCTCTGGGGCCAACGTCCTGACTTTC. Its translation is CASSLAVGSGANVLTF. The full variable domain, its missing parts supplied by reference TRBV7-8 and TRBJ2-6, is GAGVSQSPRYKVAKRGQDVALRCDPISGHVSLFWYQQALGQGPEFLTYFQNEAQLDKSGLPSDRFFAERPEGSVSTLKIQRTQQEDSAVYLCASSLAVGSGANVLTFGAGSRLTVL.

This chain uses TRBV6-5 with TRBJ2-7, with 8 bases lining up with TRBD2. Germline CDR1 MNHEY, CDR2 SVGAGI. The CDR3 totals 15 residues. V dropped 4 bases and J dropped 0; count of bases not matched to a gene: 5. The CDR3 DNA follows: TGTGCCAGCAGTTCCGCCGGGGGGGCCTCCTACGAGCAGTACTTC. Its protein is CASSSAGGASYEQYF.

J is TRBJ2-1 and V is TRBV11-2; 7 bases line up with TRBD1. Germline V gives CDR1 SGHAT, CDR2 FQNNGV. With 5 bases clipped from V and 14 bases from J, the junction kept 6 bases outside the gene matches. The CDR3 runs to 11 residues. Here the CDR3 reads CASSPGTAEFF. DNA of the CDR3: TGTGCCAGCAGCCCCGGGACAGCGGAGTTCTTC.

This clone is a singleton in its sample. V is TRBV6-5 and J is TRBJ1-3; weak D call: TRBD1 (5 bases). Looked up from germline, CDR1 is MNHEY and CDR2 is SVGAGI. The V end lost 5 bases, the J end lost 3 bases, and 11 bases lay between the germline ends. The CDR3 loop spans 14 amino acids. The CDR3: CASSARTIGNTIYF. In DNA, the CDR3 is TGTGCCAGCAGTGCAAGGACAATTGGAAACACCATATATTTT.

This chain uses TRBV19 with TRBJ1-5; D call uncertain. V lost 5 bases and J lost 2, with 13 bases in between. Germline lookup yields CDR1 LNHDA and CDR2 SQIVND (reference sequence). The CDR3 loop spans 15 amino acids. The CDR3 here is CASSPSLRGNQPQHF. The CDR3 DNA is TGTGCCAGTAGTCCAAGTTTGAGGGGCAATCAGCCCCAGCATTTT.

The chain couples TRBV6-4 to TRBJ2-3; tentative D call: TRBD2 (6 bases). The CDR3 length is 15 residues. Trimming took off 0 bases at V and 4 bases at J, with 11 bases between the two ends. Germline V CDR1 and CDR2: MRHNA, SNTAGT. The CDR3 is CASSDSGGSADTQYF. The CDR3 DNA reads TGTGCCAGCAGTGACTCAGGAGGGAGCGCAGATACGCAGTATTTT.

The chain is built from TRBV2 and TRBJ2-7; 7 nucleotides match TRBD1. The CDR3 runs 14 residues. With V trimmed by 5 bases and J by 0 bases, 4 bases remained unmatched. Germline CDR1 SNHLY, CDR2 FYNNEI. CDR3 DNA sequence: TGTGCCAGCAGTTGGACAGGTTCCTCCTACGAGCAGTACTTC. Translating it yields CASSWTGSSYEQYF.

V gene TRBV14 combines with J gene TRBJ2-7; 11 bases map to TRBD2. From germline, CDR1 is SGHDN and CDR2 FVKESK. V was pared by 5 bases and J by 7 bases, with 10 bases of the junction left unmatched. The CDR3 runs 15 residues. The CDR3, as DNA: TGTGCCAGCAGCTTTTATTTTAGCGGGAGGGGTGAGCAGTACTTC. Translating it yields CASSFYFSGRGEQYF.

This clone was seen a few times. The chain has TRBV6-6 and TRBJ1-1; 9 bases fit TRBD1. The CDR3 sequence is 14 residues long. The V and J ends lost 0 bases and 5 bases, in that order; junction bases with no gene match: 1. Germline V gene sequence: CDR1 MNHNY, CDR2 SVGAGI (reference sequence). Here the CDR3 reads CASSYSTGGTEAFF. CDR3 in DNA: TGTGCCAGCAGTTACTCGACAGGGGGAACTGAAGCTTTCTTT.

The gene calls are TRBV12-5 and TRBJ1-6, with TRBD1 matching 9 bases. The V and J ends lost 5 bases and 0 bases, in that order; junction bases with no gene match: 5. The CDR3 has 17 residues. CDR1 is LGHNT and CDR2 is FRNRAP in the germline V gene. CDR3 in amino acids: CASGQATGGSYNSPLHF. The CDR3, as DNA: TGTGCTAGTGGTCAGGCGACAGGGGGCTCCTATAATTCACCCCTCCACTTT.